The rows below give T cell receptor beta chains drawn from one sample of a study of blood T cells in healthy people across ages. TCRdb called the 5' RACE reads again in MiXCR, with one record for every CDR3 protein. Of 1,800,000 or so distinct CDR3 sequences detected, about 39% appear once; the ten largest clones hold roughly 24%. Source material: blood. The receptors originated from a human donor in good health. CDR3s include the opening cysteine and the closing phenylalanine or tryptophan. The order of the fields is V gene, J gene, clone size, D gene, CDR3 DNA, CDR3 protein. A D gene is named only where the DNA matches it firmly. Part of the rows lack a size; the others show once, few, many or a class for expanded clones.

TRBV12-3/TRBV12-4	TRBJ1-2	NA	NA	TGTGCCAGCCTCACCGGCGGGCGTGGCTACACCTTC	CASLTGGRGYTF
TRBV5-1	TRBJ2-3	NA	TRBD1	TGCGCCAGCAGCGCCGGGACAGGGAAAGATACGCAGTATTTT	CASSAGTGKDTQYF
TRBV10-3	TRBJ2-1	few	TRBD2	TGTGCCATCGGGGCTAGCGGGGGGTTATACAATGAGCAGTTCTTC	CAIGASGGLYNEQFF
TRBV4-1	TRBJ2-3	NA	NA	TGCGCCAGCAGCCAACGTCCGGGACGCGGGGTTGAGTATTTT	CASSQRPGRGVEYF
TRBV5-1	TRBJ1-1	NA	NA	TGCGCCAGCAGCGATCAATCTGAAGCTTTCTTT	CASSDQSEAFF
TRBV7-2	TRBJ2-7	few	NA	TGTGCCAGCAGCCTCGGACAGTTAGGGCGCTACGAGCAGTACTTC	CASSLGQLGRYEQYF
TRBV5-1	TRBJ1-1	NA	NA	TGCGCCAGCAGCGTTACGCGATCCAACACTGAAGCTTTCTTT	CASSVTRSNTEAFF
TRBV7-9	TRBJ1-5	NA	TRBD1	TGTGCCAGCAGCCCGGGGACAGGGAATAACCGGCCCCAGCATTTT	CASSPGTGNNRPQHF
TRBV4-3	TRBJ2-2	NA	TRBD1	TGCGCCAGCAGATTCGGACAGGGCACCGGGGAGCTGTTTTTT	CASRFGQGTGELFF
TRBV4-1	TRBJ2-7	NA	NA	TGCGCCAGCAGCCATAGGGGGTCGGACTACGAGCAGTACTTC	CASSHRGSDYEQYF
TRBV4-3	TRBJ1-4	few	NA	TGCGCCAGCAGCCAAGGAGAGGGGTCGGAGGAAAAACTGTTTTTT	CASSQGEGSEEKLFF
TRBV15	TRBJ2-3	few	NA	TGTGCCTCCTTCAAAAGGAGCACAGATACGCAGTATTTT	CASFKRSTDTQYF
TRBV28	TRBJ2-4	NA	NA	TGTGCCAGCAAATGGACGGGGAGAGGGAAAAACATTCAGTACTTC	CASKWTGRGKNIQYF
TRBV29-1	TRBJ1-2	NA	TRBD1	TGCAGCGTCTCTCCCCGGGACAGGGAATCGAATGGCTACACCTTC	CSVSPRDRESNGYTF
TRBV3-1	TRBJ1-1	NA	NA	TGTGCCAGCAGCCTGACAGAGCTTACTGAAGCTTTCTTT	CASSLTELTEAFF
TRBV20-1	TRBJ2-2	NA	NA	TGCAGTGCCCCTCCAATACAAACAGCGAACACCGGGGAGCTGTTTTTT	CSAPPIQTANTGELFF
TRBV7-2	TRBJ2-5	few	TRBD2	TGTACCAGCAGCTCTGGACTAGCGGGGGAACAAGAGACCCAGTACTTC	CTSSSGLAGEQETQYF